A selection of T cell receptor beta chains follows, all from one sample in a study of OX40 agonist ivuxolimab in advanced cancers. The method was immunoSEQ multiplex PCR; TCRdb's version includes in-frame clones alone and lacks a portion of them. The table records around 58,000 clones, roughly 86% of them present only once. Here the sequenced sample was CD4+ or CD8+ T cells sorted from blood, taken in a trial of the OX40 agonist ivuxolimab. These receptor sequences come from an adult with an advanced solid tumor such as melanoma, head and neck, liver or kidney cancer. The CDR3 runs from the conserved cysteine through the conserved F or W. A D gene is named only where the DNA matches it firmly. Only part of the rows carry a size: once, few, many, or a class if the clone is expanded.

CDR3: CASSVPGFSGNTIYF
DNA: TGTGCCAGCAGCGTACCGGGCTTCTCTGGAAACACCATATATTTT
size: .
J: TRBJ1-3
D: .
V: TRBV9

CDR3: CASSPMGGNSPLHF
DNA: TGTGCCAGCAGCCCCATGGGGGGGAATTCACCCCTCCACTTT
size: few
J: TRBJ1-6
D: .
V: TRBV11-2

CDR3: CASSSGETQYF
DNA: TGTGCCAGCAGCTCCGGGGAGACCCAGTACTTC
size: .
J: TRBJ2-5
D: .
V: TRBV6-5

CDR3: CASSAREENYGYTF
DNA: TGTGCCAGCAGCGCGAGGGAGGAGAACTATGGCTACACCTTC
size: .
J: TRBJ1-2
D: .
V: TRBV9

CDR3: CASSLGQGVSEAFF
DNA: TGTGCCAGCAGCCTGGGACAGGGGGTTTCTGAAGCTTTCTTT
size: .
J: TRBJ1-1
D: TRBD1
V: TRBV5-6

CDR3: CASSQEGYRGDTQYF
DNA: TGCGCCAGCAGCCAAGAGGGGTATCGGGGAGATACGCAGTATTTT
size: .
J: TRBJ2-3
D: .
V: TRBV4-3

CDR3: CASSFRQHNEQFF
DNA: TGTGCCAGCAGCTTCCGACAGCACAATGAGCAGTTCTTC
size: .
J: TRBJ2-1
D: .
V: TRBV11-1

CDR3: CASSELQGRSTEAFF
DNA: TGTGCCAGCAGCGAGTTACAGGGGCGGTCCACTGAAGCTTTCTTT
size: .
J: TRBJ1-1
D: TRBD1
V: TRBV9

CDR3: CASSLWGRLAGELFF
DNA: TGTGCCAGCAGCTTGTGGGGGCGCTTAGCCGGGGAGCTGTTTTTT
size: .
J: TRBJ2-2
D: .
V: TRBV5-8

CDR3: CASRAGELFF
DNA: TGTGCCTCCCGGGCCGGGGAGCTGTTTTTT
size: .
J: TRBJ2-2
D: .
V: TRBV6-1

CDR3: CASSLAGGPRGYTF
DNA: TGTGCCAGCAGCTTGGCCGGCGGGCCACGGGGCTACACCTTC
size: .
J: TRBJ1-2
D: .
V: TRBV5-4